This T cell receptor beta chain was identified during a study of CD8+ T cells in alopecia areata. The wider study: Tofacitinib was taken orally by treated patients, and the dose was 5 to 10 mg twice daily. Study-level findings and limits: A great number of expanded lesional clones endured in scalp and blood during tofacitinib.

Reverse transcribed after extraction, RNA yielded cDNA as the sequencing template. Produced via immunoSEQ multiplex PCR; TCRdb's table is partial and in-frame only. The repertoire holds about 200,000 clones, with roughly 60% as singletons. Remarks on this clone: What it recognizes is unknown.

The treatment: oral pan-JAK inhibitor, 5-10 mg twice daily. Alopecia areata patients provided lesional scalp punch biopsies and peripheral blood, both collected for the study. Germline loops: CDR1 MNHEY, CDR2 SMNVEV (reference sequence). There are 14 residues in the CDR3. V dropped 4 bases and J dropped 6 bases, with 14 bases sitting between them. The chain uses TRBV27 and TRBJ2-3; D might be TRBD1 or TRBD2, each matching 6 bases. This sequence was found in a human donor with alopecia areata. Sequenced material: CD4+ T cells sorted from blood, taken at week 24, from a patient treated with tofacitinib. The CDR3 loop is CASSSQGGRDTQYF. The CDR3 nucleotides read TGTGCCAGCAGTTCACAGGGAGGTAGGGATACGCAGTATTTT.